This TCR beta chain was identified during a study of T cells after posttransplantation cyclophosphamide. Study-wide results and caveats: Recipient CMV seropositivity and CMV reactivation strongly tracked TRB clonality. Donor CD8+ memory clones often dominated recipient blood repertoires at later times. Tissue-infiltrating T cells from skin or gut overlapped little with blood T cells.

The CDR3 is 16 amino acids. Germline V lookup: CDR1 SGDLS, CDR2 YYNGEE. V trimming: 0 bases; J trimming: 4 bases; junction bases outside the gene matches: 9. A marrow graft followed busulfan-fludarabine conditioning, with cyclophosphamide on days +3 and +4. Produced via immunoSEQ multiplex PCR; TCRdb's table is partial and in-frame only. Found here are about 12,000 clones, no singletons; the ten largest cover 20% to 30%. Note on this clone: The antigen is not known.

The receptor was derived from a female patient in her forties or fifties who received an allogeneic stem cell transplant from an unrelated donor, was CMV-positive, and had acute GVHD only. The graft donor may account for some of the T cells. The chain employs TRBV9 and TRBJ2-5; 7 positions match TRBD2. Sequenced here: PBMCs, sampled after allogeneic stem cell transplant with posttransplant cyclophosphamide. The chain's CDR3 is CASSVEPGGTGETQYF. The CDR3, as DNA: TGTGCCAGCAGCGTAGAACCCGGGGGGACGGGAGAGACCCAGTACTTC. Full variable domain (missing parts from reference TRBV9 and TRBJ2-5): DSGVTQTPKHLITATGQRVTLRCSPRSGDLSVYWYQQSLDQGLQFLIQYYNGEERAKGNILERFSAQQFPDLHSELNLSSLELGDSALYFCASSVEPGGTGETQYFGPGTRLLVL.